The clone carrying this T cell receptor (beta chain) was seen a handful of times. This sample is part of a study of beta chain features in type 1 diabetes. As every portion of the isolated RNA was reverse transcribed, the sequencing read expressed TCRB transcripts. Repertoires were generated with immunoSEQ multiplex PCR, while TCRdb's copy carries only in-frame clones and drops some. The sample shows 400,000 to 550,000 clones, about an eighth of them seen only once. V shed 4 bases and J 8 bases; nucleotides not matched to a gene: 10. Germline V gene sequence: CDR1 MGHDK, CDR2 SYGVNS. The CDR3 has 14 amino acids.

The chain employs TRBV25-1 and TRBJ1-2, with TRBD1 identical over 7 bases. The receptor comes from a woman younger than 35 in good health. Sequences were obtained from naive CD4+ T cells from blood. CDR3 protein: CASSGYDRAQGYTF. The CDR3 DNA follows: TGTGCCAGCAGTGGATACGACAGGGCCCAGGGCTACACCTTC.